These T cell receptor beta chains were read from a single sample in a study of early T cells in non-severe SARS-CoV-2 infection. TCRdb independently ran MiXCR on the 5' RACE reads; one entry per CDR3 protein. The data show tens of thousands of distinct CDR3 sequences, more than 10% seen once. Sequenced here: whole blood, sampled at baseline. These receptors were collected from an adult who was a healthcare worker with PCR-confirmed SARS-CoV-2 infection or an uninfected control (not recorded which). The donor label of this sample is uncertain. CDR3s include the opening cysteine and the closing phenylalanine or tryptophan. D genes are given only for firm matches. Clone size is given for some rows only: seen once, a few or many times, or a class if the clone is expanded.

TRBV6-6	many	TRBJ2-3	NA	CASSYSTGTTDTQYF	TGTGCCAGCAGTTACTCCACCGGGACCACAGATACGCAGTATTTT
TRBV20-1	many	TRBJ2-2	NA	CSAPDIRNTGELFF	TGCAGTGCTCCGGACATTCGGAACACCGGGGAGCTGTTTTTT
TRBV11-2	few	TRBJ2-3	NA	CASTPPSTDTQYF	TGTGCCAGCACCCCACCTAGCACAGATACGCAGTATTTT
TRBV20-1	NA	TRBJ2-3	NA	CSAAGTYGDTQYF	TGCAGTGCTGCCGGGACGTACGGAGATACGCAGTATTTT
TRBV20-1	few	TRBJ1-2	NA	CSARDTGRYGYTF	TGCAGTGCCAGAGATACAGGGCGCTATGGCTACACCTTC
TRBV19	many	TRBJ2-3	NA	CASRSPGGSLSDTQYF	TGTGCCAGTAGATCCCCTGGAGGCTCTTTATCAGATACGCAGTATTTT
TRBV7-2	many	TRBJ2-2	TRBD2	CASSSILRRGVITGELFF	TGTGCCAGCAGCTCAATCTTAAGACGGGGGGTTATCACCGGGGAGCTGTTTTTT
TRBV2	many	TRBJ2-4	TRBD2	CASHPRTSGGRLVQYF	TGTGCCAGCCACCCCCGGACTAGCGGGGGTCGGTTAGTTCAGTACTTC
TRBV5-1	few	TRBJ1-4	NA	CASSQDNLHEKLFF	TGCGCCAGCAGCCAGGACAATCTCCATGAAAAACTGTTTTTT
TRBV6-6	NA	TRBJ1-1	NA	CASSYSANEAFF	TGTGCCAGCAGTTACTCCGCTAACGAAGCTTTCTTT